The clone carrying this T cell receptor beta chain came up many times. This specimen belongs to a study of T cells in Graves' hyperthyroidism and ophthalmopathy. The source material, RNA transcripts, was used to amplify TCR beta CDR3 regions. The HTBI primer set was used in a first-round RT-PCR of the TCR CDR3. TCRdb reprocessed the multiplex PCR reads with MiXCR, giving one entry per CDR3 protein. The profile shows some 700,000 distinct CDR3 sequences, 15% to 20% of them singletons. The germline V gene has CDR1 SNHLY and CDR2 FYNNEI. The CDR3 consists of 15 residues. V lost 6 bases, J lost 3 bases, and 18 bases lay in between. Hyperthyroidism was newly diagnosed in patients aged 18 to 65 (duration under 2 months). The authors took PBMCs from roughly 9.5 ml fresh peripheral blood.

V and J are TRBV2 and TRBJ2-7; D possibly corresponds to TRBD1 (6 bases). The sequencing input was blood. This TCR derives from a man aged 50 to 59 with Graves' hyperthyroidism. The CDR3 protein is CASRYSSGEFYEQYF. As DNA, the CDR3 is TGTGCCAGCAGGTATTCTTCAGGGGAGTTCTACGAGCAGTACTTC. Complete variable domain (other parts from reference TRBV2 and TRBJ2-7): EPEVTQTPSHQVTQMGQEVILRCVPISNHLYFYWYRQILGQKVEFLVSFYNNEISEKSEIFDDQFSVERPDGSNFTLKIRSTKLEDSAMYFCASRYSSGEFYEQYFGPGTRLTVT.